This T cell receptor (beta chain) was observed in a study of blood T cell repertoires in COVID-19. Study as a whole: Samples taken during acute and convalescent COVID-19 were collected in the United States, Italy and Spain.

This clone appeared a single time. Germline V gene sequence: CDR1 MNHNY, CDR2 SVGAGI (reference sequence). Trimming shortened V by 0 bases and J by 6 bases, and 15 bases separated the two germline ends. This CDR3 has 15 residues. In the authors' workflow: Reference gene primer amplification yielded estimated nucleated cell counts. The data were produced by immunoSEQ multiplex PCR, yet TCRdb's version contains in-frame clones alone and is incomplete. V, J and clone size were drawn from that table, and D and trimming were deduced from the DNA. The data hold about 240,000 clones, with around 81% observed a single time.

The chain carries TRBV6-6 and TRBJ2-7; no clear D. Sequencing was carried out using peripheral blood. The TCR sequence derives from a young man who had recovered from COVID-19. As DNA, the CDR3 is TGTGCCAGCAGTTACTCGAGAGTATCAGGTCCCGAGCAGTACTTC. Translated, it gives CASSYSRVSGPEQYF.